Below are 16 T cell receptor beta chains sequenced from a single sample in a study of T cell responses to AZD1222 COVID-19 vaccine. Using immunoSEQ multiplex PCR, the repertoire was profiled, and TCRdb retains in-frame clones only, with some absent. The data contain more than 90,000 clones, around 89% of them seen just once; the ten biggest clones take up roughly 6.9%. The sequencing used peripheral blood, collected 28 days after the second AZD1222 dose. The receptors stem from an adult who received the AZD1222 COVID-19 vaccine.

In this sample, this clone turned up once. CDR3 DNA: TGTGCCAGCTCACCCCCCGGGACAGACTCTAACTATGGCTACACCTTC. Residues: CASSPPGTDSNYGYTF. This chain connects TRBV18 to TRBJ1-2, with 7 nucleotides matching TRBD1. CDR3 size: 16 residues. Germline V lookup: CDR1 KGHSH, CDR2 LQKENI. V was clipped by 3 bases and J by 0 bases; unmatched bases: 7. Full variable domain (outside the CDR3, taken from reference TRBV18 and TRBJ1-2): NAGVMQNPRHLVRRRGQEARLRCSPMKGHSHVYWYRQLPEEGLKFMVYLQKENIIDESGMPKERFSAEFPKEGPSILRIQQVVRGDSAAYFCASSPPGTDSNYGYTFGSGTRLTVV.

This chain links TRBV6-2 or TRBV6-3 with TRBJ1-5; D remains unclear. Deletions cut 2 bases from V and 0 bases from J, with 5 bases between. Looked up from germline, CDR1 is MNHEY and CDR2 is SVGEGT. The CDR3 runs 14 residues. CDR3 DNA: TGTGCCAGCAGTTACAGGTATAGCAATCAGCCCCAGCATTTT. Amino acid sequence: CASSYRYSNQPQHF.

The rearrangement joins TRBV9 to TRBJ1-2, with D unresolved. V was shortened by 0 bases and J by 2 bases, with 11 bases between the two germline ends. This CDR3 has 15 amino acids. Germline V CDR1 and CDR2: SGDLS, YYNGEE. In DNA, the CDR3 is TGTGCCAGCAGCGTAGGGGCGGGTGTAAACTATGGCTACACCTTC. Its protein is CASSVGAGVNYGYTF.

The rearrangement joins TRBV29-1 to TRBJ2-7; D remains ambiguous. Trimming removed 5 bases at V and 3 bases at J, with 8 bases between. CDR1 is SQVTM and CDR2 is ANQGSEA in the germline V gene. The CDR3 extends over 11 amino acids. CDR3 sequence (DNA): TGCAGCGTTAGCTCGCTCTACGAGCAGTACTTC. Its translation: CSVSSLYEQYF.

This chain connects TRBV27 to TRBJ2-3, with 9 bases identical to TRBD1. CDR1 MNHEY and CDR2 SMNVEV come from the germline V gene (reference sequence). V shed 5 bases and J 5 bases; nucleotides not matched to a gene: 11. The CDR3 contains 16 residues. The CDR3 here is CASSLGATGGKDTQYF. Here the CDR3 DNA reads TGTGCCAGCAGTCTAGGGGCGACAGGGGGGAAAGATACGCAGTATTTT.

The rearrangement joins TRBV5-1 to TRBJ2-7, with D maybe TRBD2 (5 bases). Germline-derived CDR1 and CDR2 are SGHRS and YFSETQ. The CDR3 is 15 amino acids. V was pared by 4 bases and J by 2 bases, with 16 bases between. CDR3 nucleotides: TGCGCCAGCAGCGCGGGTCCGAGTTCCGCCTACGAGCAGTACTTC. Protein sequence: CASSAGPSSAYEQYF. The whole variable domain, remainder taken from reference TRBV5-1 and TRBJ2-7, is KAGVTQTPRYLIKTRGQQVTLSCSPISGHRSVSWYQQTPGQGLQFLFEYFSETQRNKGNFPGRFSGRQFSNSRSEMNVSTLELGDSALYLCASSAGPSSAYEQYFGPGTRLTVT.

This sequence joins TRBV7-3 and TRBJ2-1; no clear D. CDR3 length: 14 residues. The V gene lost 5 bases and the J gene lost 4 bases, with 12 bases spanning the gap. Germline-derived CDR1 and CDR2 are SGHTA and FQGTGA. CDR3 protein: CASSPGPAYNEQFF. The CDR3 DNA sequence: TGTGCCAGCAGCCCCGGCCCGGCTTACAATGAGCAGTTCTTC.

The chain combines TRBV7-3 with TRBJ2-1; 12 bases map to TRBD2. The V gene's germline CDR1 is SGHTA and CDR2 FQGTGA. Trimming removed 2 bases from V and 9 bases from J; junction bases left unmatched: 5. The CDR3 runs to 15 residues. DNA for the CDR3: TGTGCCAGCAGCTTAGCGGCTAGCGGGAGGGGTGAGCAGTTCTTC. It codes for CASSLAASGRGEQFF.

This clone was recorded once. This chain connects TRBV18 to TRBJ1-2; 8 positions agree with TRBD1. This CDR3 has 16 residues. Trimming at V came to 2 bases and at J to 3 bases, leaving 8 bases not matched to a gene. Germline V gives CDR1 KGHSH, CDR2 LQKENI. The CDR3 is CASSPRAGGTDYGYTF. Here the CDR3 DNA reads TGTGCCAGCTCACCAAGGGCAGGGGGCACAGACTATGGCTACACCTTC.

The chain uses TRBV27 and TRBJ1-4; no clear D. V lost 0 bases to trimming and J lost 0 bases, with 14 bases between them. There are 18 residues in the CDR3. Germline CDR1 and CDR2: MNHEY and SMNVEV (reference sequence). The CDR3, as DNA: TGTGCCAGCAGTTTATCCGACCCCAGAGGAGCAACTAATGAAAAACTGTTTTTT. Translating it yields CASSLSDPRGATNEKLFF.

The chain employs TRBV4-1 and TRBJ1-4; D unresolved. The CDR3 extends over 14 amino acids. Germline CDR1 is MGHRA and CDR2 is YSYEKL. The V and J ends lost 4 bases and 6 bases respectively, with 12 bases between them. The CDR3 protein is CASSLQGPYEKLFF. The CDR3, as DNA: TGCGCCAGCAGCCTTCAAGGGCCTTATGAAAAACTGTTTTTT.

The genes are TRBV21-1 and TRBJ2-5. TRBV21-1 is deemed a pseudogene. The CDR3 has 18 amino acids. The CDR3, as DNA: TGTGCCAGCAGCAAAGCGCAGGCCGAGGGGCTGGTCCAAGAGACCCAGTACTTC. Its translation is CASSKAQAEGLVQETQYF.

The chain has TRBV7-9 and TRBJ2-1; TRBD2 matches 7 bases. The germline CDR1 and CDR2 sequences are SEHNR and FQNEAQ (reference sequence). V shed 4 bases, J shed 1 base, and the junction held 10 bases outside the gene matches. The CDR3 has 17 residues. The CDR3, as DNA: TGTGCCAGCAGCTCCCGGTCTAGCGGAGAGTCCTACAATGAGCAGTTCTTC. This sequence encodes CASSSRSSGESYNEQFF.

The V call is TRBV11-2, the J call TRBJ2-5; 10 bases are a match to TRBD2. The CDR3 sequence is 15 residues long. J lost 5 bases, V lost 0 bases, and 3 bases had no gene match. CDR1 is SGHAT, CDR2 FQNNGV, per germline. The chain's CDR3 is CASSLELAGMETQYF. The CDR3 DNA follows: TGTGCCAGCAGCTTAGAACTAGCGGGGATGGAGACCCAGTACTTC.

This chain uses TRBV7-8 with TRBJ1-1, with D perhaps matching TRBD1 (5 bases). Germline V gives CDR1 SGHVS, CDR2 FQNEAQ. V lost 5 bases and J 6 bases, leaving 13 bases between the germline ends. The length of the CDR3 is 13 residues. The CDR3 DNA sequence: TGTGCCAGCAGCCTCTCGGGGGGGGCTGAAGCTTTCTTT. Translating gives CASSLSGGAEAFF.

In its sample, this clone was seen once. The gene calls are TRBV4-1 and TRBJ1-2; 9 positions match TRBD1. The CDR3 runs 16 residues. The V and J ends lost 4 bases and 6 bases, in that order; junction bases with no gene match: 12. Germline V gene sequence: CDR1 MGHRA, CDR2 YSYEKL. The CDR3 region has the DNA TGCGCCAGCAGCCGCTTCCCGGGACAGGGCAATGATGGCTACACCTTC. It encodes CASSRFPGQGNDGYTF.